This TCR beta chain was retrieved from a study of cytomegalovirus exposure and HLA in healthy donors. Overall study findings and caveats: In a later analysis, TCR beta V- and J-gene trimming was associated with a missense DCLRE1C variant. Reportedly, diagnosis of cytomegalovirus status by the classifier showed high specificity and sensitivity.

Vbeta (60) and Jbeta (13) primers were used in the PCR. TCRdb's copy holds only in-frame clones and misses some; the assay was immunoSEQ multiplex PCR. Here the sample spans approximately 41,000 clones, 81% being singletons. The germline gives CDR1 MRHNA, CDR2 SNTAGT. V shed 5 bases, J shed 2 bases, and the junction held 8 bases outside the gene matches. This CDR3 has 16 residues. A word on this clone: No antigen is known for it.

Sequencing used PBMCs. The rearrangement links TRBV6-4 to TRBJ2-3, with 9 bases aligning to TRBD2. This sequence was found in a man aged 50 to 60 in good health and CMV-seronegative. The CDR3 region has the DNA TGTGCCAGCAGTCCCCGCGGGGGACTAGCCACAGATACGCAGTATTTT. Translating gives CASSPRGGLATDTQYF.